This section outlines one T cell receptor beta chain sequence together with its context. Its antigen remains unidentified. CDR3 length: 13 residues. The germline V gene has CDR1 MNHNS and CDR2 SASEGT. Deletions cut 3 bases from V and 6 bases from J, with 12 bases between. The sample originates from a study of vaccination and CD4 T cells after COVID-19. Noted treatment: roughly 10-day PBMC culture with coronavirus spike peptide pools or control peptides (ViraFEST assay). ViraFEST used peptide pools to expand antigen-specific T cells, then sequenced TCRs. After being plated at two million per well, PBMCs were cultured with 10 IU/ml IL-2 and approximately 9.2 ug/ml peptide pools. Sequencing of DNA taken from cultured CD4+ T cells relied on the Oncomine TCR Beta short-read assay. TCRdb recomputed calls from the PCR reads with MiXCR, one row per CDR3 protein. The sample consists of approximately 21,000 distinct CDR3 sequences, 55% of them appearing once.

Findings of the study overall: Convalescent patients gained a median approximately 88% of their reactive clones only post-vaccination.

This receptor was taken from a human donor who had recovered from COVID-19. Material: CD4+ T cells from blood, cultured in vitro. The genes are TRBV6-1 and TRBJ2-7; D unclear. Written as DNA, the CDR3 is TGTGCCAGCAGTGATAACAGCAATGGCGAGCAGTACTTC. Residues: CASSDNSNGEQYF.